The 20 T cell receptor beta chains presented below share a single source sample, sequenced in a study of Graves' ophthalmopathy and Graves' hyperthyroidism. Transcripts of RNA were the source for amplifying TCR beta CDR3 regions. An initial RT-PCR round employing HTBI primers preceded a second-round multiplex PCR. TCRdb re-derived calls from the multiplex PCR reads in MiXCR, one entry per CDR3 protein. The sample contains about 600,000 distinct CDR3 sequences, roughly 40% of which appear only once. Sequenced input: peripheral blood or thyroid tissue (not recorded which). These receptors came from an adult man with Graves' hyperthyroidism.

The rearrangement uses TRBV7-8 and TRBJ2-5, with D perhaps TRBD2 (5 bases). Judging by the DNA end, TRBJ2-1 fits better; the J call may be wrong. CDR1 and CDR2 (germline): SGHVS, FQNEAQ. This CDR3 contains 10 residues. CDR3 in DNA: TGTGCCAGCCAAGCGGATGAGCAGTTCTTC. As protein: CASQADEQFF.

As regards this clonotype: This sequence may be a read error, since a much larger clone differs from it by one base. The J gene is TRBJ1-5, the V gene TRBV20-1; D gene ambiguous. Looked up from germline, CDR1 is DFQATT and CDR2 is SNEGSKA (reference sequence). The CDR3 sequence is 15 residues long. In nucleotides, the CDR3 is TGCGGTGCTAGAGTAGCGGGGAACAGCAATCAGCCCCAGCATTTT. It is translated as CGARVAGNSNQPQHF.

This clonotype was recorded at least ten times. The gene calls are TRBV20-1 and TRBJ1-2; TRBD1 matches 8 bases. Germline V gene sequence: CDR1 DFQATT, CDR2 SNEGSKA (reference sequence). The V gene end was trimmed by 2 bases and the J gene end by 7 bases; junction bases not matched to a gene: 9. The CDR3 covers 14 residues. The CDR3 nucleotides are TGCAGTGCTAGATCAGGGGGCATAGTAGGTGGCTACACCTTC. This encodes CSARSGGIVGGYTF.

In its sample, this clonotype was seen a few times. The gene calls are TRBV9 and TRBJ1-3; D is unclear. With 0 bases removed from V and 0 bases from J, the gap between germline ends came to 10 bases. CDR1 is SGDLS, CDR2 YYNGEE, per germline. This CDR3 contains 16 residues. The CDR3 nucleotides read TGTGCCAGCAGCGTAGCCGAAGTCAACTCTGGAAACACCATATATTTT. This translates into CASSVAEVNSGNTIYF.

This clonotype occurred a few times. CDR3 sequence: CASSRLKGEETQYF. The CDR3 DNA follows: TGTGCCAGCAGCCGCCTAAAGGGGGAAGAGACCCAGTACTTC. The chain uses TRBV11-2 and TRBJ2-5, with D maybe TRBD1 (6 bases). The CDR3 spans 14 residues. The germline gives CDR1 SGHAT, CDR2 FQNNGV. Trimming stripped 5 bases from V and 3 bases from J, with 13 bases between.

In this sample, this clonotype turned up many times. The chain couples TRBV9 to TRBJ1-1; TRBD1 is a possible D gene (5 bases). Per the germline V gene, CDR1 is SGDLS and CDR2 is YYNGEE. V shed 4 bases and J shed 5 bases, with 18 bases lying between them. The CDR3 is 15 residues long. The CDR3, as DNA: TGTGCCAGCAGCCCCGAATGGGGACGATGGACTGAAGCTTTCTTT. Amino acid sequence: CASSPEWGRWTEAFF.

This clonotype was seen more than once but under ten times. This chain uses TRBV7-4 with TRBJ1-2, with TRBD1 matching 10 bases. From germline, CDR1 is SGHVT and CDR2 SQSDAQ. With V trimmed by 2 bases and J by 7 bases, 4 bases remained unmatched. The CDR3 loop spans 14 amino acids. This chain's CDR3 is CASSLSRTGGGYTF. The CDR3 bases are TGTGCCAGCAGCTTATCCCGGACAGGGGGTGGCTACACCTTC.

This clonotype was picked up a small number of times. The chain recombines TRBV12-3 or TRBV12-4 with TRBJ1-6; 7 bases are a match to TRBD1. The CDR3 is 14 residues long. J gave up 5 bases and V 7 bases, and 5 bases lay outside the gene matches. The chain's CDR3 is CASTPGTDNSPLHF. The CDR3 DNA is TGTGCCAGCACCCCCGGGACAGATAATTCACCCCTCCACTTT.

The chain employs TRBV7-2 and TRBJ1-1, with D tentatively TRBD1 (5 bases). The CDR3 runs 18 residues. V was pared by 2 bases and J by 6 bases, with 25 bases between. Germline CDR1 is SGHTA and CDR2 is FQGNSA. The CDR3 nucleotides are TGTGCCAGCAGCTTATCAGGGAAGCCGGGGGGGAAGATCTCTGAAGCTTTCTTT. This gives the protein CASSLSGKPGGKISEAFF.

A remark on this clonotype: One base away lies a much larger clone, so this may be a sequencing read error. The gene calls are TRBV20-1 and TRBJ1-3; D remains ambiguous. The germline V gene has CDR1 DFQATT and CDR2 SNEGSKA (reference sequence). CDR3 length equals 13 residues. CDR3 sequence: CSAKRPFGNIIYF. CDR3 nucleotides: TGCAGTGCTAAACGGCCTTTTGGAAACATCATATATTTT.

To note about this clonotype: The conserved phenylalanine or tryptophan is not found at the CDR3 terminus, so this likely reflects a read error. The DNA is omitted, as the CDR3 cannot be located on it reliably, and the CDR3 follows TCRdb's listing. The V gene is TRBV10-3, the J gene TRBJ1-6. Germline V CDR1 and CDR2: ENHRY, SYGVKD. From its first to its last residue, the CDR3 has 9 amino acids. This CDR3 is CAISRGEAV.

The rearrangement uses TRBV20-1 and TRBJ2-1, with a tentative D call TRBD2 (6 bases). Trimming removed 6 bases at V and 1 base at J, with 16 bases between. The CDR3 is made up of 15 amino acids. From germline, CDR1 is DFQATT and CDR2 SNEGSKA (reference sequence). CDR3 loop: CSAEGGLVSYNEQFF. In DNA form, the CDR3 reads TGCAGTGCGGAGGGTGGGCTAGTATCCTACAATGAGCAGTTCTTC.

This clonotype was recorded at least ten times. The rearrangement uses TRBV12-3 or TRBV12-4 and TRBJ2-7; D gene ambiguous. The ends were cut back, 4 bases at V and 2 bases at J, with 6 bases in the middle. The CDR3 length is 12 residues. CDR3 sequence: CASSSQPYEQYF. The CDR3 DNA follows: TGTGCCAGCAGTTCCCAACCCTACGAGCAGTACTTC.

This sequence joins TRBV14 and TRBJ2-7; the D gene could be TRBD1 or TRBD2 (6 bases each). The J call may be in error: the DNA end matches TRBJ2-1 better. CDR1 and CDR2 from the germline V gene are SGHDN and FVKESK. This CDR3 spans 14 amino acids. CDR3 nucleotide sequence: TGTGCCAGCAGCCAAGTTTACGGGGGCGGTGAGCAGTTCTTC. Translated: CASSQVYGGGEQFF.

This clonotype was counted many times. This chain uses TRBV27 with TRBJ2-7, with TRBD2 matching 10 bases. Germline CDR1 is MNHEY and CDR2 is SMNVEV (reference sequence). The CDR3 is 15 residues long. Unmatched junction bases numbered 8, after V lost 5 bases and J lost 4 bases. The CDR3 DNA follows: TGTGCCAGCAGTCTAAAAGCGGGAGGGCCATACGAGCAGTACTTC. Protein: CASSLKAGGPYEQYF.

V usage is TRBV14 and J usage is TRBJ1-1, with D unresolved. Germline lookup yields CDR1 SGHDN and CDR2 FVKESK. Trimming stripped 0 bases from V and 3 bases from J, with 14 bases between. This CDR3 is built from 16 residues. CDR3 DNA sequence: TGTGCCAGCAGCCAAGATCTGGTAGGGCGGCACACTGAAGCTTTCTTT. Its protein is CASSQDLVGRHTEAFF.

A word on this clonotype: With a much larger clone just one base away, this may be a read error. This CDR3 reads CANSSPVGGSGNTIYF. The CDR3 region has the DNA TGTGCCAACAGCTCCCCCGTGGGGGGTTCAGGAAACACCATATATTTT. The rearrangement joins TRBV5-4 to TRBJ1-3; possibly TRBD1 for D (5 bases). The CDR3 covers 16 residues. Per germline, CDR1 SGHNT and CDR2 YYREEE (reference sequence).

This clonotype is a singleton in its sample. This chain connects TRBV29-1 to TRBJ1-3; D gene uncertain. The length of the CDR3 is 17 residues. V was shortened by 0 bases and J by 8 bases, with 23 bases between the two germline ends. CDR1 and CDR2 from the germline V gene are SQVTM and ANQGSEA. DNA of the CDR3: TGCAGCGTTGAAGAGATGACCAAATCTAACTATGGCTACACCATATATTTT. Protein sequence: CSVEEMTKSNYGYTIYF.

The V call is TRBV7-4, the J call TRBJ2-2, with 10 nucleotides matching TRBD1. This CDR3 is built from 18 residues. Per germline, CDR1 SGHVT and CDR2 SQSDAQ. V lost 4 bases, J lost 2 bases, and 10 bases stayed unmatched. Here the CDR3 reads CASSSFRTGGLNTGELFF. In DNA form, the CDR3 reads TGTGCCAGCAGCTCCTTTCGGACAGGGGGATTAAACACCGGGGAGCTGTTTTTT.

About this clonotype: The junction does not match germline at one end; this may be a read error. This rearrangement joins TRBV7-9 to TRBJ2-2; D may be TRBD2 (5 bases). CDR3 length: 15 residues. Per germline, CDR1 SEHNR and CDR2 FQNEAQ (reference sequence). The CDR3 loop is CASSLGSGRTGELFF. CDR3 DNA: TGCGCCAGCAGCTTGGGCAGCGGCAGGACGGGCGAGCTGTTTTTT. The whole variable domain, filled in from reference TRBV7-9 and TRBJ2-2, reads DTGVSQNPRHKITKRGQNVTFRCDPISEHNRLYWYRQTLGQGPEFLTYFQNEAQLEKSRLLSDRFSAERPKGSFSTLEIQRTEQGDSAMYLCASSLGSGRTGELFFGEGSRLTVL.